This T cell receptor beta chain was recovered during a study of cytomegalovirus exposure and HLA in healthy donors. The PCR employed 60 Vbeta primers together with 13 Jbeta primers. The table came from immunoSEQ multiplex PCR; TCRdb's copy has only in-frame clones and leaves some out. The repertoire holds 100,000 to 150,000 clones, with about 79% as singletons. This clone came up once. The sample taken for sequencing was PBMCs. This clonotype originated in a man over 45 in good health and CMV-seronegative.

CDR3 loop: CASSDGGTGVYGYTF. DNA of the CDR3: TGTGCCAGCAGTGACGGGGGGACAGGGGTCTATGGCTACACCTTC. This chain uses TRBV2 with TRBJ1-2, with 10 nucleotides matching TRBD1. V was clipped by 3 bases and J by 4 bases; unmatched bases: 5. There are 15 residues in the CDR3. Germline V gene sequence: CDR1 SNHLY, CDR2 FYNNEI.